These 2 T cell receptor beta chains were all obtained from the same sample, sequenced in a study of graft-versus-host responses after intestinal transplantation. No antigen has been identified for these receptors. Sequencing was performed with immunoSEQ multiplex PCR; in TCRdb, only in-frame clones are kept and a portion is missing. The table records roughly 100,000 clones, roughly 87% of them present only once. Sample: unstimulated CD4+ T cells sorted from spleen or lymph node cells, taken before intestinal transplant. The receptor source for this set is a human donor who received an intestinal transplant.

The chain links TRBV29-1 to TRBJ1-6; D unresolved. V shed 0 bases and J shed 9 bases, with 27 bases lying between them. The V gene's germline CDR1 is SQVTM and CDR2 ANQGSEA. This CDR3 contains 19 residues. The CDR3 sequence: CSVEDRLGREWDVRSPLHF. The CDR3 nucleotides read TGCAGCGTTGAAGATCGATTGGGGAGGGAATGGGATGTTCGTTCACCCCTCCACTTT.

The V gene is TRBV4-1, the J gene TRBJ2-5; the D gene is possibly TRBD1 (5 bases). The CDR3 has 13 residues. The germline V and J ends were trimmed by 8 bases and 4 bases, with 14 bases remaining between them. Per germline, CDR1 MGHRA and CDR2 YSYEKL. CDR3 region: CASGAEPRETQYF. For the CDR3, the DNA is TGCGCCAGCGGGGCGGAGCCGAGAGAGACCCAGTACTTC.